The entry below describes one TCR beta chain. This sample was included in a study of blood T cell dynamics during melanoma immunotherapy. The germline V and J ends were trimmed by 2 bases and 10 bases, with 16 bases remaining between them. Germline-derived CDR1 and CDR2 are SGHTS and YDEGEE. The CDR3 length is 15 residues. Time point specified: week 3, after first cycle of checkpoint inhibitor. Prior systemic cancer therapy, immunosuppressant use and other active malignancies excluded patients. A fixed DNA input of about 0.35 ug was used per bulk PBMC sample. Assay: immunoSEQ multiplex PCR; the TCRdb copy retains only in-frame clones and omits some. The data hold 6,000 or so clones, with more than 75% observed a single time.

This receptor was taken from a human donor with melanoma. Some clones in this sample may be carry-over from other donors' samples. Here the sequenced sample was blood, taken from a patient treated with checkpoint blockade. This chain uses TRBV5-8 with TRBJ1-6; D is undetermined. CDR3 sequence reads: CASSLGLIKNSPLHF. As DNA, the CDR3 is TGTGCCAGCAGCTTAGGACTAATAAAGAACTCACCCCTCCACTTT.